What follows describes a single T cell receptor beta chain. This record comes from a study of blood T cell repertoires in COVID-19. Study at large: COVID-19 samples from acute and convalescent phases originated in the United States, Italy and Spain. Sample material is recorded as cDNA or gDNA derived from T cells, B-cell-depleted T cells, or PBMCs.

Trimming took 3 bases from V and 8 from J; bases not matched to a gene: 8. The CDR3 sequence is 15 residues long. Germline CDR1 and CDR2: LGHNA and YSLEER. Original handling: Cell counts per sample came from amplifying reference gene primers. TCRdb's copy holds only in-frame clones and misses some; the assay was immunoSEQ multiplex PCR. D and trimming come from the DNA, and the V and J calls and clone size come from that table. The sample holds about 74,000 clones; just under 85% are singletons and the top ten take about a third. The V gene is TRBV4-3, the J gene TRBJ1-4; the match to TRBD1 covers 8 bases. Source material: peripheral blood. The TCR sequence derives from a man in his sixties or seventies with acute or convalescent COVID-19. The DNA for the CDR3 is TGCGCCAGCAGCCAGACAGGGGTCGGTTCCGAAAAACTGTTTTTT. Protein: CASSQTGVGSEKLFF.